This TCR beta chain appears in the sequencing data of a study of blood T cell repertoires in COVID-19. Study-wide context: In each case, the material was cDNA or gDNA derived from T cells, B-cell-depleted T cells, or PBMCs.

Sequenced by immunoSEQ multiplex PCR; TCRdb stores in-frame clones only, minus some. Seen here are 200,000 to 300,000 clones, over 80% observed once, and the top ten hold about 6.3%. V lost 6 bases to trimming and J lost 2 bases; unmatched junction nucleotides: 3. Germline CDR1 is MNHEY and CDR2 is SVGAGI. The CDR3 has 14 amino acids. V is TRBV6-5 and J is TRBJ1-5, with 8 bases lining up with TRBD1. Input material: peripheral blood. The TCR was taken from a woman aged 60 to 75 with active or convalescent COVID-19. The CDR3 nucleotides read TGTGCCAGCAGCGGACAGGGACGCAATCAGCCCCAGCATTTT. Protein product: CASSGQGRNQPQHF.